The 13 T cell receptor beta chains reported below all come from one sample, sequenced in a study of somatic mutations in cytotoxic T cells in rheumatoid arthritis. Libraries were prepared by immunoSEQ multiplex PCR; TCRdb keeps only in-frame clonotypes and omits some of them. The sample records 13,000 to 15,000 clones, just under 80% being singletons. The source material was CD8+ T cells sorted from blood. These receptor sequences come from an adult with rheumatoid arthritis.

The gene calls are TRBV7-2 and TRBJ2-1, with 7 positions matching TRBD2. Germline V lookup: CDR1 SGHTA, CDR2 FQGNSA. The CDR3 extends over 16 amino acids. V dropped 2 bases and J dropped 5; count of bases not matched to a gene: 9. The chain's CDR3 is CASSLYSSGINNEQFF. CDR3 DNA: TGTGCCAGCAGCTTATATTCCAGCGGGATAAACAATGAGCAGTTCTTC.

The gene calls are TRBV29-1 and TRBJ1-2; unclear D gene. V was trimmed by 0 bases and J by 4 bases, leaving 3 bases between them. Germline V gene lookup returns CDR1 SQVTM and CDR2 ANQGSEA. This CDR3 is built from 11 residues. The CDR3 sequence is CSVEDRYGYTF. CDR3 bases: TGCAGCGTTGAAGACCGCTATGGCTACACCTTC.

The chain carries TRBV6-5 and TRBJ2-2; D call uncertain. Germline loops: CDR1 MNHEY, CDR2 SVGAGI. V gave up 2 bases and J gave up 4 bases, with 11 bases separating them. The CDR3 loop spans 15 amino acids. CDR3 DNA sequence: TGTGCCAGCAGTTACGGGGTTCCGATCACCGGGGAGCTGTTTTTT. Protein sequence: CASSYGVPITGELFF.

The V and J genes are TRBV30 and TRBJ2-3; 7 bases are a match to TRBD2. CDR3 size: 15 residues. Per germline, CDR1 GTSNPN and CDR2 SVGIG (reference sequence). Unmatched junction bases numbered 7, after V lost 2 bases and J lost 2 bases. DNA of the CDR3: TGTGCCTGGAGTCAGACTAGCAGCCCCACAGATACGCAGTATTTT. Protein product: CAWSQTSSPTDTQYF. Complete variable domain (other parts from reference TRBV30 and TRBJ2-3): SQTIHQWPATLVQPVGSPLSLECTVEGTSNPNLYWYRQAAGRGLQLLFYSVGIGQISSEVPQNLSASRPQDRQFILSSKKLLLSDSGFYLCAWSQTSSPTDTQYFGPGTRLTVL.

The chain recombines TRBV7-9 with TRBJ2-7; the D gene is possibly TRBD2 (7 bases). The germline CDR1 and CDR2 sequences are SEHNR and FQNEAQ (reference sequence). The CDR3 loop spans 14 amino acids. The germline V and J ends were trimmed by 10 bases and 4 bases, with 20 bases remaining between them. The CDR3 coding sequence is TGTGCCACCAAGGAGGGGGGGCGCGGGTACGAGCAGTACTTC. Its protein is CATKEGGRGYEQYF.

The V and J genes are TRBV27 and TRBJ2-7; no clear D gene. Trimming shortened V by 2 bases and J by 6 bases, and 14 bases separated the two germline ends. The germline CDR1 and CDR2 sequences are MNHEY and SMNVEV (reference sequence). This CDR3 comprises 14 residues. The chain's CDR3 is CASSLILGFSEQYF. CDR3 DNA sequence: TGTGCCAGCAGTTTAATTCTGGGTTTCTCCGAGCAGTACTTC.

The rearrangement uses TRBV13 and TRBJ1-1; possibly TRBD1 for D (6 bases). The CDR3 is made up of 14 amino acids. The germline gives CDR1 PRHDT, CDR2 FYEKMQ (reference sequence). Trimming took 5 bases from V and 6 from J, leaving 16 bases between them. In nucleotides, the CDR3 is TGTGCCAGCAGCGACAACAGGGCGAAGGCTGAAGCTTTCTTT. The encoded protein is CASSDNRAKAEAFF.

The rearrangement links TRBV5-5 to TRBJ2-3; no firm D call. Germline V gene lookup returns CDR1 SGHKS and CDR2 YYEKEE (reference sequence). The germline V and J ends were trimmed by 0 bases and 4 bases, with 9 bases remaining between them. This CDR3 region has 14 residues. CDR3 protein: CASSLGGSADTQYF. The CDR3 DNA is TGTGCCAGCAGCTTGGGAGGTTCGGCAGATACGCAGTATTTT. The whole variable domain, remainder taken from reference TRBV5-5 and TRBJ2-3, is DAGVTQSPTHLIKTRGQQVTLRCSPISGHKSVSWYQQVLGQGPQFIFQYYEKEERGRGNFPDRFSARQFPNYSSELNVNALLLGDSALYLCASSLGGSADTQYFGPGTRLTVL.

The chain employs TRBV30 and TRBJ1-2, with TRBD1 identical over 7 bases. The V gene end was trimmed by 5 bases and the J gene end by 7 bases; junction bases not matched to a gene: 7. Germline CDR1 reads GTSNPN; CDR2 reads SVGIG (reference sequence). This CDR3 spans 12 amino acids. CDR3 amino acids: CAWAQTGLGYTF. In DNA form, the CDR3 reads TGTGCCTGGGCACAGACAGGGCTTGGCTACACCTTC.

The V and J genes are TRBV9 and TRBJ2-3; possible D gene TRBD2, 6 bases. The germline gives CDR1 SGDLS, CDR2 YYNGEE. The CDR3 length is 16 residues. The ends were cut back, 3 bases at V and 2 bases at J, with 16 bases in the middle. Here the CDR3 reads CASSARSGDLTDTQYF. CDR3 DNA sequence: TGTGCCAGCAGCGCCAGGTCGGGGGATCTCACAGATACGCAGTATTTT.

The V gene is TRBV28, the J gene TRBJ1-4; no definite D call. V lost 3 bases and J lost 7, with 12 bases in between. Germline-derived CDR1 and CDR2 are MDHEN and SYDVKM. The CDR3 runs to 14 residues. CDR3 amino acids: CASSFWTAGEKLFF. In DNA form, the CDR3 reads TGTGCCAGCAGTTTCTGGACCGCCGGTGAAAAACTGTTTTTT.

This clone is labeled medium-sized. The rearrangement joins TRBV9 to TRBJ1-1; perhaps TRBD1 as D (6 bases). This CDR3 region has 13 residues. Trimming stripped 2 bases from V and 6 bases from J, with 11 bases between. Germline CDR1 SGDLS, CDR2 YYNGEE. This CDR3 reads CASSVSGEPEAFF. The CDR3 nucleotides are TGTGCCAGCAGCGTCTCAGGGGAACCTGAAGCTTTCTTT.

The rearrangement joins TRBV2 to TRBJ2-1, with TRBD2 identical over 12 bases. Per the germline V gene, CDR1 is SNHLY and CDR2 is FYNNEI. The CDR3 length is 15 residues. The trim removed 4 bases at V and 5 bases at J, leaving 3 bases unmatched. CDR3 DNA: TGTGCCAGCAGTGGGACTAGCGGGGTCCACAATGAGCAGTTCTTC. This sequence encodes CASSGTSGVHNEQFF.